These T cell receptor beta chains were read from a single sample in a study of shared clonotypes between healthy human individuals. The method was immunoSEQ multiplex PCR; TCRdb's version includes in-frame clones alone and lacks a portion of them. The table has fewer than 1.4 million clones, around 78% seen once. Sequencing input: memory CD4+ T cells from PBMCs. Receptors originate from a man younger than 35 in good health. Some clones in this sample may be carry-over from other donors' samples. CDR3s include the opening cysteine and the closing phenylalanine or tryptophan.

len: 14
v_gene: TRBV5-1
j_gene: TRBJ2-2
CDR3aa: CASRPTVDTGELFF

len: 13
v_gene: TRBV6-1
j_gene: TRBJ2-1
CDR3aa: CASSRGQLDEQFF

len: 11
v_gene: TRBV30
j_gene: TRBJ2-7
CDR3aa: CAWGTGDEQYF

len: 15
v_gene: TRBV27
j_gene: TRBJ2-7
CDR3aa: CASSIIAGGPYEQYF

len: 15
v_gene: TRBV5-1
j_gene: TRBJ1-1
CDR3aa: CASSLSRGGLTEAFF

len: 11
v_gene: TRBV28
j_gene: TRBJ1-2
CDR3aa: CASSLFGGYTF

len: 15
v_gene: TRBV10-2
j_gene: TRBJ2-7
CDR3aa: CASRVASGSIYEQYF

len: 17
v_gene: TRBV5-1
j_gene: TRBJ2-5
CDR3aa: CASSVQPTGQGQETQYF

len: 15
v_gene: TRBV7-2
j_gene: TRBJ1-3
CDR3aa: CASSLNSISGNTIYF

len: 15
v_gene: TRBV6-1
j_gene: TRBJ2-7
CDR3aa: CASSGPGTGGYEQYF